This T cell receptor (beta chain) is from a study of T cells in Graves' hyperthyroidism and ophthalmopathy. Study results and caveats: Ophthalmopathy cases were set apart from stable hyperthyroidism by a 13 V-J model. Within blood appeared most thyroid clonotypes that had expanded above 0.001.

In the case of this clonotype: Its antigen is not known.

Trimming cost V 6 bases and J 6 bases, with 15 bases left between them. The germline V gene encodes CDR1 SGHTA and CDR2 FQGNSA. The CDR3 consists of 14 residues. TCR beta CDR3 regions were amplified from RNA transcripts. The primer set for the first-round RT-PCR of the TCR CDR3 was HTBI. Via MiXCR, TCRdb re-called the multiplex PCR reads, giving one row per CDR3 protein. The repertoire holds hundreds of thousands of distinct CDR3 sequences, with roughly a third as singletons. Stable Graves' hyperthyroidism meant no ophthalmopathy progression within 18 months. The sequence was obtained from a woman between 40 and 55 years old with Graves' hyperthyroidism. The sample comprised blood. V usage is TRBV7-2 and J usage is TRBJ1-5; TRBD1 might be the D (6 bases). CDR3 sequence (DNA): TGTGCCAGCAGGCCCGCAGGGGCTGGTCAGCCCCAGCATTTT. As protein: CASRPAGAGQPQHF.